These 27 T cell receptor beta chains were all obtained from the same sample, sequenced in a study of cytomegalovirus exposure and HLA in healthy donors. PCR involved 60 Vbeta and 13 Jbeta primers. Sequencing used immunoSEQ multiplex PCR; TCRdb keeps in-frame clones, though not all of them. There are some 180,000 clones in the sample; more than 65% occur only once, and about 3.1% lies in the top ten. Material: PBMCs. These receptors all come from a female donor in good health and CMV-seronegative.

This sequence joins TRBV15 and TRBJ1-1, with D possibly TRBD1 on 5 matching bases. The germline CDR1 and CDR2 sequences are LNHNV and YYDKDF (reference sequence). The CDR3 covers 13 residues. Trimming took off 0 bases at V and 7 bases at J, with 9 bases between the two ends. The CDR3 protein is CATSRDRGYEAFF. In nucleotides, the CDR3 is TGTGCCACCAGCAGAGATCGGGGGTATGAAGCTTTCTTT.

This clone was observed a few times. The junction and the germline gene differ at one end; a read error may be behind it. In the same sample, other DNA sequences code for this CDR3. The rearrangement uses TRBV7-9 and TRBJ1-1; tentatively, D is TRBD1 (5 bases). The CDR3 has 14 residues. Germline V gene data show CDR1 as SEHNR and CDR2 as FQNEAQ (reference sequence). The CDR3: CSSSLSGGNTEAFF. CDR3 nucleotides: TGTTCCAGCAGCTTATCGGGGGGTAACACTGAAGCTTTCTTT.

The sample holds one count of this clone. The chain employs TRBV11-3 and TRBJ2-5; 9 positions match TRBD2. This CDR3 region has 14 residues. V lost 3 bases, J lost 3 bases, and 2 bases stayed unmatched. Germline CDR1 and CDR2: SGHNT and YENEEA. In nucleotides, the CDR3 is TGTGCCAGCAGCTTCCGACTAGCGGAAGAGACCCAGTACTTC. Translated, it gives CASSFRLAEETQYF.

This clone came up a few times. The gene calls are TRBV5-5 and TRBJ2-3, with TRBD2 identical over 9 bases. The CDR3 length is 15 residues. V gave up 6 bases and J gave up 6 bases; unmatched junction bases: 11. CDR1 and CDR2 (germline): SGHKS, YYEKEE (reference sequence). CDR3 region: CASTKLAGGPDTQYF. CDR3 nucleotide sequence: TGTGCCAGCACAAAACTTGCGGGGGGGCCGGATACGCAGTATTTT. Supplemented by reference TRBV5-5 and TRBJ2-3, the full variable domain reads DAGVTQSPTHLIKTRGQQVTLRCSPISGHKSVSWYQQVLGQGPQFIFQYYEKEERGRGNFPDRFSARQFPNYSSELNVNALLLGDSALYLCASTKLAGGPDTQYFGPGTRLTVL.

J is TRBJ2-1 and V is TRBV15; 7 nucleotides align to TRBD2. Germline trimming cut 0 bases from V and 6 bases from J; bases unmatched to any gene: 8. Germline values: CDR1 LNHNV, CDR2 YYDKDF (reference sequence). There are 16 residues in the CDR3. CDR3 in DNA: TGTGCCACCAGCAGAGATCAGGCTACGGGGGGCAATGAGCAGTTCTTC. This encodes CATSRDQATGGNEQFF.

This chain connects TRBV2 to TRBJ2-2, with 9 bases fitting TRBD1. This CDR3 region has 15 residues. Germline CDR1 is SNHLY and CDR2 is FYNNEI. Unmatched junction bases numbered 4, after V lost 7 bases and J lost 1 base. The CDR3 reads CASTGQGLNTGELFF. Here the CDR3 DNA reads TGTGCCAGCACCGGACAGGGGTTGAACACCGGGGAGCTGTTTTTT.

The chain couples TRBV7-2 to TRBJ2-1; no clear D. The CDR3 sequence is 14 residues long. V lost 0 bases to trimming and J lost 2 bases, with 5 bases between them. Germline loops: CDR1 SGHTA, CDR2 FQGNSA. The CDR3 sequence is CASSLAQTYNEQFF. Written as DNA, the CDR3 is TGTGCCAGCAGCTTAGCACAGACCTACAATGAGCAGTTCTTC.

The V gene is TRBV19, the J gene TRBJ2-7, with 15 bases fitting TRBD2. CDR3 length: 17 amino acids. V lost 5 bases to trimming and J lost 3 bases; unmatched junction nucleotides: 8. CDR1 is LNHDA and CDR2 is SQIVND in the germline V gene (reference sequence). CDR3 nucleotide sequence: TGTGCCAGTAGTCCTGGACTAGCGGGAGGGGAAAACTACGAGCAGTACTTC. Its protein is CASSPGLAGGENYEQYF.

The gene calls are TRBV19 and TRBJ2-7, with 7 bases aligning to TRBD1. Germline loops: CDR1 LNHDA, CDR2 SQIVND (reference sequence). The CDR3 spans 17 residues. Trimming cost V 4 bases and J 2 bases; bases outside gene matches: 14. CDR3 bases: TGTGCCAGTAGTACCACGAGACAGGGTATGATCACCTACGAGCAGTACTTC. It encodes CASSTTRQGMITYEQYF.

The chain is built from TRBV4-2 and TRBJ2-3; the match to TRBD2 covers 7 bases. V trimming: 1 base; J trimming: 4 bases; junction bases outside the gene matches: 11. The CDR3 has 17 residues. Germline lookup yields CDR1 LGHNA and CDR2 YNFKEQ. DNA for the CDR3: TGTGCCAGCAGCCAAGGCGTGGCGGGAGCAGGACCAGATACGCAGTATTTT. This encodes CASSQGVAGAGPDTQYF.

The chain combines TRBV5-1 with TRBJ2-1, with 10 bases matching TRBD2. Germline loops: CDR1 SGHRS, CDR2 YFSETQ. With V trimmed by 4 bases and J by 3 bases, 4 bases remained unmatched. This CDR3 has 15 residues. This CDR3 reads CASSEGLAFYNEQFF. CDR3 sequence (DNA): TGCGCCAGCAGCGAGGGACTAGCGTTCTACAATGAGCAGTTCTTC.

The rearrangement joins TRBV5-6 to TRBJ2-5, with TRBD2 as a possible D gene (5 bases). CDR1 is SGHDT, CDR2 YYEEEE, per germline. The CDR3 sequence is 14 residues long. V lost 3 bases, J lost 1 base, and 10 bases lay in between. CDR3 DNA: TGTGCCAGCAGCTCCCAAGCGGCCCAAGAGACCCAGTACTTC. It translates to CASSSQAAQETQYF.

The rearrangement links TRBV2 to TRBJ1-2, with a weak D call TRBD1 (5 bases). The germline V gene encodes CDR1 SNHLY and CDR2 FYNNEI. The CDR3 consists of 17 residues. Trimming pared 6 bases from V and 0 bases from J, leaving 20 bases between. CDR3 DNA sequence: TGTGCCAGCAGGAAGACAGCCCCCACCTTAGCTAACTATGGCTACACCTTC. It translates to CASRKTAPTLANYGYTF.

The rearrangement uses TRBV30 and TRBJ1-3; D is unclear. The ends were cut back, 3 bases at V and 0 bases at J, with 15 bases in the middle. The CDR3 runs to 16 residues. CDR1 is GTSNPN, CDR2 SVGIG, per germline (reference sequence). In DNA, the CDR3 is TGTGCCTGGAGGCCGGTGAATCTGGTCTCTGGAAACACCATATATTTT. Protein product: CAWRPVNLVSGNTIYF.

The chain recombines TRBV25-1 with TRBJ2-5; no clear D. Trimming removed 4 bases at V and 5 bases at J, with 8 bases between. CDR1 and CDR2 from the germline V gene are MGHDK and SYGVNS. The CDR3 consists of 12 residues. The CDR3 bases are TGTGCCAGCAGTGCCATCAGGGAGACCCAGTACTTC. The encoded protein is CASSAIRETQYF.

The rearrangement joins TRBV5-1 to TRBJ1-3; 7 bases line up with TRBD1. CDR1 and CDR2 from the germline V gene are SGHRS and YFSETQ. V lost 3 bases to trimming and J lost 4 bases; unmatched junction nucleotides: 7. This CDR3 region has 15 residues. CDR3 sequence reads: CASSYGDRDGNTIYF. CDR3 in DNA: TGCGCCAGCAGCTACGGTGACAGGGACGGAAACACCATATATTTT.

At least ten counts were recorded for this clone. The gene calls are TRBV7-9 and TRBJ1-4; 10 positions match TRBD1. Germline assignment: CDR1 SEHNR and CDR2 FQNEAQ (reference sequence). Losses at the gene ends were 5 bases for V and 5 bases for J; bases not matched to a gene: 5. There are 15 residues in the CDR3. The CDR3 DNA sequence: TGTGCCAGCAGCACCGGACAGGGGGGGAATGAAAAACTGTTTTTT. Protein: CASSTGQGGNEKLFF.

This chain joins TRBV7-2 and TRBJ2-5; D remains unclear. The germline CDR1 and CDR2 sequences are SGHTA and FQGNSA. V gave up 1 base and J gave up 5 bases, with 14 bases separating them. This CDR3 comprises 15 residues. CDR3 in amino acids: CASSLVVRSLETQYF. DNA for the CDR3: TGTGCCAGCAGCTTAGTCGTCCGGTCCCTGGAGACCCAGTACTTC.

This chain uses TRBV11-1 with TRBJ2-2; 7 positions agree with TRBD2. V gave up 8 bases and J gave up 2 bases; unmatched junction bases: 2. This CDR3 region has 13 residues. CDR1 is SGHAT and CDR2 is FQDESV in the germline V gene (reference sequence). This CDR3 is CASPGGNTGELFF. CDR3 nucleotide sequence: TGTGCCAGCCCGGGAGGCAACACCGGGGAGCTGTTTTTT.

The CDR3 region is CASSGKARMNTEAFF. The CDR3 DNA reads as TGTGCCAGCAGTGGTAAAGCACGCATGAACACTGAAGCTTTCTTT. The rearrangement uses TRBV2 and TRBJ1-1; no clear D. The germline gives CDR1 SNHLY, CDR2 FYNNEI. The V and J ends lost 4 bases and 0 bases respectively, with 12 bases between them. The CDR3 length is 15 residues.

The J gene is TRBJ2-2, the V gene TRBV11-2; 10 nucleotides match TRBD1. With 3 bases clipped from V and 4 bases from J, the junction kept 5 bases outside the gene matches. This CDR3 has 16 amino acids. Germline lookup yields CDR1 SGHAT and CDR2 FQNNGV. The CDR3 loop is CASSFTGQGITGELFF. The CDR3 coding sequence is TGTGCCAGCAGCTTTACGGGACAGGGGATCACCGGGGAGCTGTTTTTT.

The chain recombines TRBV6-5 with TRBJ2-2; D is unclear. Trimming stripped 4 bases from V and 5 bases from J, with 14 bases between. The CDR3 extends over 15 amino acids. Per the germline V gene, CDR1 is MNHEY and CDR2 is SVGAGI. CDR3 nucleotides: TGTGCCAGCAGTTTCGGAGTGCCAGATACCGGGGAGCTGTTTTTT. Its translation is CASSFGVPDTGELFF.

This clone was detected only a few times. The rearrangement joins TRBV7-6 to TRBJ2-5; D might be TRBD2 (6 bases). The CDR3 has 14 amino acids. Looked up from germline, CDR1 is SGHVS and CDR2 is FNYEAQ. V shed 0 bases and J shed 5 bases, with 10 bases lying between them. CDR3: CASSLAKEGETQYF. CDR3 bases: TGTGCCAGCAGCTTAGCGAAGGAGGGGGAGACCCAGTACTTC.

This clone occurred a few times. The V and J genes are TRBV7-9 and TRBJ2-1; the D is unclear. Trimming removed 0 bases at V and 7 bases at J, with 10 bases between. The CDR3 has 14 residues. Germline values: CDR1 SEHNR, CDR2 FQNEAQ (reference sequence). The CDR3, as DNA: TGTGCCAGCAGCTTAGCGGTCAGGATGAATGAGCAGTTCTTC. Translated, it gives CASSLAVRMNEQFF.

This sequence joins TRBV7-6 and TRBJ2-3; TRBD1 matches at 7 bases. This CDR3 is 14 amino acids long. In germline, CDR1 is SGHVS, CDR2 FNYEAQ. J lost 5 bases, V lost 4 bases, and 6 bases had no gene match. The CDR3: CASSSEGALDTQYF. For the CDR3, the DNA is TGTGCCAGCAGCTCTGAGGGGGCGTTAGATACGCAGTATTTT.

The chain couples TRBV15 to TRBJ1-6, with 8 bases fitting TRBD1. This CDR3 region has 14 residues. The junction had 6 bases not matched to a gene; V was cut back by 4 bases and J by 10 bases. CDR1 and CDR2 (germline): LNHNV, YYDKDF (reference sequence). The CDR3 loop is CATSTYRGVSPLHF. The CDR3 DNA reads as TGTGCCACCAGCACATACAGGGGGGTGTCACCCCTCCACTTT.

This rearrangement joins TRBV7-3 to TRBJ2-5; 7 bases align to TRBD2. The CDR3 has 14 residues. Germline CDR1 and CDR2: SGHTA and FQGTGA. The ends lost 2 bases at V and 2 bases at J; junction bases unmatched: 2. The CDR3 nucleotides are TGTGCCAGCAGCTTAGTCGGGGGGCAAGAGACCCAGTACTTC. This gives the protein CASSLVGGQETQYF.